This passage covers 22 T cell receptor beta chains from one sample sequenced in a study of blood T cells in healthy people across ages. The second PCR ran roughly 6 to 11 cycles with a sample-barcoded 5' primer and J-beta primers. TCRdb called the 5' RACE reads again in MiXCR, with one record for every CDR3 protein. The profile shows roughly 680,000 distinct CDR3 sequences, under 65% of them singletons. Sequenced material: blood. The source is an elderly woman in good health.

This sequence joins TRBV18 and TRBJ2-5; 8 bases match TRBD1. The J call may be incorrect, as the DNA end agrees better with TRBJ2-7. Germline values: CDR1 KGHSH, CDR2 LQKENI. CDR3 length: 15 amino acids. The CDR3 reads CASSPQTGDAGEQYF. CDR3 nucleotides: TGTGCCAGCTCACCACAGACAGGGGACGCGGGCGAGCAGTACTTC.

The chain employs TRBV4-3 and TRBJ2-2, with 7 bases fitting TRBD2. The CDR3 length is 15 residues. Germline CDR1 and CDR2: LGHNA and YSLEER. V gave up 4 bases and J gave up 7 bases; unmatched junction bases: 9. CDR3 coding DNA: TGCGCCAGCAGCCGGGGCGGGAGTACGATCGGGGAGCTGTTTTTT. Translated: CASSRGGSTIGELFF.

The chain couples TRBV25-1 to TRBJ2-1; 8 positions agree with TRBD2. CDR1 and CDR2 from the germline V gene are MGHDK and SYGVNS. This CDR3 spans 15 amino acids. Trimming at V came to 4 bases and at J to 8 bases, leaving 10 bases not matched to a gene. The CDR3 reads CASSADGGGIYEQFF. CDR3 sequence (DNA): TGTGCCAGCAGTGCCGACGGGGGGGGCATATATGAGCAGTTCTTC.

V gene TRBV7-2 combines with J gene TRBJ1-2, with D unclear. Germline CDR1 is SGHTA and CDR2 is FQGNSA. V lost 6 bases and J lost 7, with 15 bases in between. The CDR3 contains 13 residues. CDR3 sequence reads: CASRPGESGGYTF. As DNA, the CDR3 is TGTGCCAGCAGACCGGGTGAGTCTGGTGGCTACACCTTC.

The CDR3 spells CASSRPGQASYEQYF. In DNA form, the CDR3 reads TGCGCCAGCAGCCGCCCCGGACAGGCATCCTACGAGCAGTACTTC. This chain joins TRBV5-1 and TRBJ2-7, with TRBD1 matching 7 bases. V shed 4 bases, J shed 1 base, and the junction held 8 bases outside the gene matches. Germline-derived CDR1 and CDR2 are SGHRS and YFSETQ. The CDR3 runs 15 residues.

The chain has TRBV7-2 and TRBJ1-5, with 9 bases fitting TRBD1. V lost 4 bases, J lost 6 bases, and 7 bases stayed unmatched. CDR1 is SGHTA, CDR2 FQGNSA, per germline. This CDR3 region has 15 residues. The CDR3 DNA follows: TGTGCCAGCAGCTCCACGGGGACAGGGCTTCAGCCCCAGCATTTT. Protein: CASSSTGTGLQPQHF. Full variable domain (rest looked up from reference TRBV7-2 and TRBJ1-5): GAGVSQSPSNKVTEKGKDVELRCDPISGHTALYWYRQSLGQGLEFLIYFQGNSAPDKSGLPSDRFSAERTGGSVSTLTIQRTQQEDSAVYLCASSSTGTGLQPQHFGDGTRLSIL.

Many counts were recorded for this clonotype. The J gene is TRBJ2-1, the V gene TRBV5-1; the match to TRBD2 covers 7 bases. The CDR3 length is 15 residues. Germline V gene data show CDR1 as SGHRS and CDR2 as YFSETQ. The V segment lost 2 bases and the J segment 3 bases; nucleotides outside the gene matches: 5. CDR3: CASSFGSGIYNEQFF. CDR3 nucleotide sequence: TGCGCCAGCAGCTTTGGAAGCGGGATCTACAATGAGCAGTTCTTC.

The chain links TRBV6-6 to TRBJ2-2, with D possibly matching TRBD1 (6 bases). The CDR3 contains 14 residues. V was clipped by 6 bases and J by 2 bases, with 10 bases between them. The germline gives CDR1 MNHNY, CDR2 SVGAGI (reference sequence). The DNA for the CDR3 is TGTGCCAGCAGCGGGACAAGAAACACCGGGGAGCTGTTTTTT. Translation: CASSGTRNTGELFF.

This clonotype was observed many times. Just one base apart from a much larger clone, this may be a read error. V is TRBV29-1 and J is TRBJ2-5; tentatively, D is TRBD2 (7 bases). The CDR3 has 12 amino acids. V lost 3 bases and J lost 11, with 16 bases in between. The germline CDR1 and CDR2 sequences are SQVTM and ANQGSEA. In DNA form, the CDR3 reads TGCAGCGTTGAGAAGGGGGGGCCTGAGCAGTACTTC. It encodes CSVEKGGPEQYF.

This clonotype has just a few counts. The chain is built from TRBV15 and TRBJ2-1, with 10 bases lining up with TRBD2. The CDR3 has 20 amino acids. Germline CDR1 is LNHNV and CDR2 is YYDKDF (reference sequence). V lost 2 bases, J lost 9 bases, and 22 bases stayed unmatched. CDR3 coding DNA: TGTGCCACCAGCAGATCCCACAGGGCCCCTAGCGGGAGTCGCATGGGTGAGCAGTTCTTC. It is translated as CATSRSHRAPSGSRMGEQFF.

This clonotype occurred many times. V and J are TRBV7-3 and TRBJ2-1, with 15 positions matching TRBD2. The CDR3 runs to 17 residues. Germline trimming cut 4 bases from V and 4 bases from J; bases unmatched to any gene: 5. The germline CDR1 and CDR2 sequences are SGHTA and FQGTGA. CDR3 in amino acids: CASSSSGTSGGYNEQFF. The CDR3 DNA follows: TGTGCCAGCAGCTCATCAGGGACTAGCGGGGGGTACAATGAGCAGTTCTTC.

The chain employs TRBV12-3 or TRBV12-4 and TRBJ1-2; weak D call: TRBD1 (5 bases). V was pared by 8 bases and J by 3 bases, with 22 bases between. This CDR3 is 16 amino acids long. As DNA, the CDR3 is TGTGCCAGCGGACAACTCCGGGACGTTCCTTACTATGGCTACACCTTC. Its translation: CASGQLRDVPYYGYTF.

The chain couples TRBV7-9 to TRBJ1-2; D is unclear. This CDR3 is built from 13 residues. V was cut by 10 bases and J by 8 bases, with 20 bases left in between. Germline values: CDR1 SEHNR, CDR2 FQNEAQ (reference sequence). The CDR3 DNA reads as TGTGCCACCCAGTTCTCGGGCCACGCAGGCTACACCTTC. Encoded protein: CATQFSGHAGYTF.

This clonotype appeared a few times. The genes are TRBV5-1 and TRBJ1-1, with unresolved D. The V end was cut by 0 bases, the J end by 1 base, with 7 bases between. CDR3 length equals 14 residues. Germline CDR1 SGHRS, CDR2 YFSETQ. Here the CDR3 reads CASSLAGWNTEAFF. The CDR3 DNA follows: TGCGCCAGCAGCTTGGCGGGTTGGAACACTGAAGCTTTCTTT.

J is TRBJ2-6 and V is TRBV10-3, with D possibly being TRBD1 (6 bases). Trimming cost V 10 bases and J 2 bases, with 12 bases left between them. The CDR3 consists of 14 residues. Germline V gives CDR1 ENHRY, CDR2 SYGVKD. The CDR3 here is CATSGVAGANVLTF. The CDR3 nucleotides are TGTGCCACCTCAGGGGTGGCTGGGGCCAACGTCCTGACTTTC.

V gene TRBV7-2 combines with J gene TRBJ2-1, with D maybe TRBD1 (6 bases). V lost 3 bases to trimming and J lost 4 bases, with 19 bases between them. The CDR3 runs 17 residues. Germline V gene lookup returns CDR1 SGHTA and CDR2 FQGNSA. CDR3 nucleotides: TGTGCCAGCAGCTTGGGGCCGGGACAATCACCGTACAATGAGCAGTTCTTC. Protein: CASSLGPGQSPYNEQFF.

Here the CDR3 reads CATSRDRVNTEAFF. The DNA of the CDR3 is TGTGCCACCAGCAGAGACAGGGTGAACACTGAAGCTTTCTTT. V gene TRBV15 combines with J gene TRBJ1-1; D is perhaps TRBD1 (5 bases). Per germline, CDR1 LNHNV and CDR2 YYDKDF (reference sequence). The CDR3 has 14 amino acids. The V gene lost 0 bases and the J gene lost 0 bases, with 5 bases spanning the gap.

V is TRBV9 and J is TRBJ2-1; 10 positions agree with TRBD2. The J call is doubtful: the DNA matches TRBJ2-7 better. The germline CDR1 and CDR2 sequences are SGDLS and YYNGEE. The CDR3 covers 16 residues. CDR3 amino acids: CASSVDALAGAPEQYF. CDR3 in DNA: TGTGCCAGCAGCGTAGACGCCCTAGCGGGGGCCCCCGAGCAGTACTTC.

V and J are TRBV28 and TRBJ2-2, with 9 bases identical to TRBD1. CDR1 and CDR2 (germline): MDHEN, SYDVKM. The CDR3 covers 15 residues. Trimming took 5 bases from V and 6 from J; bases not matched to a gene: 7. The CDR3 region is CASSSTGTGSGELFF. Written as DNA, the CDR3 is TGTGCCAGCAGTAGTACCGGGACAGGGTCCGGGGAGCTGTTTTTT.

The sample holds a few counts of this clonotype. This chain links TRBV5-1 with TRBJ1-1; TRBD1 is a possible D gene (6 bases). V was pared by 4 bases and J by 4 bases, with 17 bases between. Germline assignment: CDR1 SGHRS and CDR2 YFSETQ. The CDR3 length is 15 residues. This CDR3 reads CASSPSNLGATEAFF. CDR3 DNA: TGCGCCAGCAGCCCGTCGAACTTGGGGGCCACTGAAGCTTTCTTT.

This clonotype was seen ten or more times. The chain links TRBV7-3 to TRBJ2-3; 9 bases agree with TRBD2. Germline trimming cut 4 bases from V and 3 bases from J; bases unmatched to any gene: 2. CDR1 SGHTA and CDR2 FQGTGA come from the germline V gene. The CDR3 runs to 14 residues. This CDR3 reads CASSSGLATDTQYF. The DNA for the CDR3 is TGTGCCAGCAGCTCCGGACTAGCGACAGATACGCAGTATTTT. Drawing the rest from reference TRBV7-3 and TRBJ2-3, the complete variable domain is GAGVSQTPSNKVTEKGKYVELRCDPISGHTALYWYRQSLGQGPEFLIYFQGTGAADDSGLPNDRFFAVRPEGSVSTLKIQRTERGDSAVYLCASSSGLATDTQYFGPGTRLTVL.

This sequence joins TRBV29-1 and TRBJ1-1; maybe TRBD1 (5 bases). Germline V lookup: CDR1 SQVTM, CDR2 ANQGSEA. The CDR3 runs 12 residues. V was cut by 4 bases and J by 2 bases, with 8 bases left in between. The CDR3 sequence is CSVAGLNTEAFF. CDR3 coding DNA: TGCAGCGTTGCAGGGCTAAACACTGAAGCTTTCTTT.